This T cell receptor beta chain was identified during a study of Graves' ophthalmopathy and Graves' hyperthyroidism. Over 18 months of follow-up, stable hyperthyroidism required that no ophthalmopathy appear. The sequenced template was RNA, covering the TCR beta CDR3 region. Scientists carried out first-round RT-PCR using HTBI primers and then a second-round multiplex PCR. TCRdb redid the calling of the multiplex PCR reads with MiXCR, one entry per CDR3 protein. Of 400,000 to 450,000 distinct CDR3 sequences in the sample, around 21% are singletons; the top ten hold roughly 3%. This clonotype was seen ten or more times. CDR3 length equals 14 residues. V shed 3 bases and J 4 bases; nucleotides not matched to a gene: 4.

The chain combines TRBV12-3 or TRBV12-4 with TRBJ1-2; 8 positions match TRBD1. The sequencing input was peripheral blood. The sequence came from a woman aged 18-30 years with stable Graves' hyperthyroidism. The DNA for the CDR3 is TGTGCCAGCAGTTTTCACAGGGGGGCCTATGGCTACACCTTC. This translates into CASSFHRGAYGYTF.